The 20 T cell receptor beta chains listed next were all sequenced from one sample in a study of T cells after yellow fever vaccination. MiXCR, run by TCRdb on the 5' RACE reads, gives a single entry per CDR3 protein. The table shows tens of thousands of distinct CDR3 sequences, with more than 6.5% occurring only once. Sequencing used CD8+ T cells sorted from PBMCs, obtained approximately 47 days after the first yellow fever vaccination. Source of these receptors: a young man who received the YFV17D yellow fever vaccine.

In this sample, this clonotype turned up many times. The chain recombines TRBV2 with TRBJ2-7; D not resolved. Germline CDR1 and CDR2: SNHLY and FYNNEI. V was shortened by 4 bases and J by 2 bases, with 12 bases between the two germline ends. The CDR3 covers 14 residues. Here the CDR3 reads CASSGVGPPYEQYF. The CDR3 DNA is TGTGCCAGCAGTGGGGTAGGACCCCCCTACGAGCAGTACTTC.

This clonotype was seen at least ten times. In DNA form, the CDR3 reads TGCAGTGCCGCCCTGTATCTTGACGCGGGGACTTACCAAGAGACCCAGTACTTC. Protein product: CSAALYLDAGTYQETQYF. The V and J genes are TRBV20-1 and TRBJ2-5; D is possibly TRBD2 (6 bases). The CDR3 has 18 residues. Germline V CDR1 and CDR2: DFQATT, SNEGSKA (reference sequence). Trimming removed 6 bases from V and 0 bases from J, with 26 bases in between.

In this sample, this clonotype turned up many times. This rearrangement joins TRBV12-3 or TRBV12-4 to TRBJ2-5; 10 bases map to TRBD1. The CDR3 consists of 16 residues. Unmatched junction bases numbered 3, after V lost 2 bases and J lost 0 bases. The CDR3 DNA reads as TGTGCCAGCAGTTTAACGGGACAGGGGTACCAAGAGACCCAGTACTTC. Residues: CASSLTGQGYQETQYF.

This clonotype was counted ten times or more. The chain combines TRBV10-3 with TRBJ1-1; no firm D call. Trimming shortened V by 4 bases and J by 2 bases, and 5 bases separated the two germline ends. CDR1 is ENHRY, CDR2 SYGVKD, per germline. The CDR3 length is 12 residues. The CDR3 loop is CAISASNTEAFF. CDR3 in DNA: TGTGCCATCAGTGCGTCCAACACTGAAGCTTTCTTT.

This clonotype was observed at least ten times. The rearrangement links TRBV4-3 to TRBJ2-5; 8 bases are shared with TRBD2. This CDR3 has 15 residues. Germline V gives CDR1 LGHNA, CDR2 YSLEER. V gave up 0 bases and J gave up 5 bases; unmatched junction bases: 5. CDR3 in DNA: TGCGCCAGCAGCCAAGATGTGGGACTAGGGGAGACCCAGTACTTC. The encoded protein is CASSQDVGLGETQYF.

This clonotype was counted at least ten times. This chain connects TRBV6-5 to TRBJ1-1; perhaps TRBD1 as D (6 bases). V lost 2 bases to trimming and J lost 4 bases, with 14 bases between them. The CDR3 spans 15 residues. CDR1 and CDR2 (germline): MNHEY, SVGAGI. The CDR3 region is CASSYLSAGATEAFF. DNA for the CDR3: TGTGCCAGCAGTTACCTCTCCGCAGGGGCCACTGAAGCTTTCTTT.

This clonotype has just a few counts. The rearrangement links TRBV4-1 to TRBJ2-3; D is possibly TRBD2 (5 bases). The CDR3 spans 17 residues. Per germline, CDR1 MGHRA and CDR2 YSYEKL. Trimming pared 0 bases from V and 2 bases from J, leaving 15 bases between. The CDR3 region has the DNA TGCGCCAGCAGCCAAGATCTGGGCGGGTCCCTCACAGATACGCAGTATTTT. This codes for CASSQDLGGSLTDTQYF.

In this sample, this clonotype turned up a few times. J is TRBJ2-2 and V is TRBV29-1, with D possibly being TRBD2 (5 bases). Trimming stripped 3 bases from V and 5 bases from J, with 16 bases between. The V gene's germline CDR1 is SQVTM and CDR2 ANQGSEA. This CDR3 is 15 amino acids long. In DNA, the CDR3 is TGCAGCGTTGAGTTTTCGGGGTCCGTTACCGGGGAGCTGTTTTTT. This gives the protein CSVEFSGSVTGELFF.

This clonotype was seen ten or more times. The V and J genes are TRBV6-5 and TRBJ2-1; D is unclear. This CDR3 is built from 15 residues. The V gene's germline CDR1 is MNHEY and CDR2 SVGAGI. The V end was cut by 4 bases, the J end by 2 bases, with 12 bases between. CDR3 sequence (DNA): TGTGCCAGCAGTTCCCCACTTGGGGCCTACAATGAGCAGTTCTTC. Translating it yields CASSSPLGAYNEQFF.

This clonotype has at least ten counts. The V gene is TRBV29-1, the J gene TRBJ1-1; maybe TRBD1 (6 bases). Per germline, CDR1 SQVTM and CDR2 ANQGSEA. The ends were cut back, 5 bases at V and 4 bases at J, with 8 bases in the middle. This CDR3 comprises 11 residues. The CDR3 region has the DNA TGCAGCGTTCAGGGGTCCACTGAAGCTTTCTTT. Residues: CSVQGSTEAFF.

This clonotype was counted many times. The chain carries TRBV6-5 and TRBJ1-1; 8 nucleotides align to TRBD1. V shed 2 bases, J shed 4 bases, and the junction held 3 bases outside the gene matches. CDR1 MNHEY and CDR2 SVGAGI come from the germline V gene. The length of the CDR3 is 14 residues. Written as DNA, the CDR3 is TGTGCCAGCAGTTACGGACAGGGACCCACTGAAGCTTTCTTT. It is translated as CASSYGQGPTEAFF.

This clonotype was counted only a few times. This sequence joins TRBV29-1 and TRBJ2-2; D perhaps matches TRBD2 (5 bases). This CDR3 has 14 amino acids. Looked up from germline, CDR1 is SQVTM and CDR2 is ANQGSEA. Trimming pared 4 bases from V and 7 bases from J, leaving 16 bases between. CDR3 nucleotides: TGCAGCGTTGTCGAGGAGTCGAGCGGCGGGGAGCTGTTTTTT. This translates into CSVVEESSGGELFF.

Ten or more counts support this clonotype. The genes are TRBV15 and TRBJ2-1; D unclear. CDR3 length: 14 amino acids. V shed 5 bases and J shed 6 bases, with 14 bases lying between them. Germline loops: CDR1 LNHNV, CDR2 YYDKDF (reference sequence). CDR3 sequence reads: CATSPETPSNEQFF. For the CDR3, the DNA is TGTGCCACCAGCCCGGAGACCCCTAGCAATGAGCAGTTCTTC.

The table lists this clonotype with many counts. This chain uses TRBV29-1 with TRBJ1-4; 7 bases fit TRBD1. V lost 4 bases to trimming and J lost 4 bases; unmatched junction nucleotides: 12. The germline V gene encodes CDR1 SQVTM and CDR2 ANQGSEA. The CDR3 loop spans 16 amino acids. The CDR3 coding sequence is TGCAGCGTTGCAACACGACAGGGCGGCTATAATGAAAAACTGTTTTTT. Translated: CSVATRQGGYNEKLFF.

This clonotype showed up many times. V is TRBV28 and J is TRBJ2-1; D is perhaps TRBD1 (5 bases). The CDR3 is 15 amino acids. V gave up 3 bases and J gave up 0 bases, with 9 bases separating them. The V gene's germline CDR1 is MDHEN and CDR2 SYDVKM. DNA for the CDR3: TGTGCCAGCAGTTTTTTGACAGACTCCTACAATGAGCAGTTCTTC. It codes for CASSFLTDSYNEQFF.

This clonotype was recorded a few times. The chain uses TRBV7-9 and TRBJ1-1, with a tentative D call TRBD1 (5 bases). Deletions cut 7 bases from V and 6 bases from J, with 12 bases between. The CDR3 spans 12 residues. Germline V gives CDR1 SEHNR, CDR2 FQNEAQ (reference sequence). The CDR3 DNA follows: TGTGCCAGCACCGGAGGGGACGCTGAAGCTTTCTTT. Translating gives CASTGGDAEAFF.

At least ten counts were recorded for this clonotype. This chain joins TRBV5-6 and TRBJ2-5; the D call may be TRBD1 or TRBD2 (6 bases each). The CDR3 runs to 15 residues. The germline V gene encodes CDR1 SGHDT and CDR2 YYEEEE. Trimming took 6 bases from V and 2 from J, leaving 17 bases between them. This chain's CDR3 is CASKPGQTRQETQYF. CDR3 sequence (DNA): TGTGCCAGCAAACCCGGACAGACTAGACAAGAGACCCAGTACTTC.

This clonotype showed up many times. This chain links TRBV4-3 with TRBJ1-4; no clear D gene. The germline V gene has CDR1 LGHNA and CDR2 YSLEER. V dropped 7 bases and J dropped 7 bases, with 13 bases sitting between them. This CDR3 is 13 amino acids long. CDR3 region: CASTSREGEKLFF. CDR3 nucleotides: TGCGCCAGCACCTCGCGCGAGGGTGAAAAACTGTTTTTT.

The CDR3 DNA follows: TGTGCCAGCAGCCATCAGGGGGCTGAGAATGGCTACACCTTC. Amino acid sequence: CASSHQGAENGYTF. This chain links TRBV6-5 with TRBJ1-2, with 8 positions matching TRBD1. This CDR3 contains 14 residues. The V and J ends lost 6 bases and 6 bases, in that order; junction bases with no gene match: 9. The germline gives CDR1 MNHEY, CDR2 SVGAGI.

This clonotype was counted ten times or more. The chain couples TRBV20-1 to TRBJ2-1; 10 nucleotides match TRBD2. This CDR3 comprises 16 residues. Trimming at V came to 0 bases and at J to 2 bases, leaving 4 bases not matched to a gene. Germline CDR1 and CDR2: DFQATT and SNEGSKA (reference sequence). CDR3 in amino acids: CSARDGTSVTYNEQFF. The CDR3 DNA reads TGCAGTGCTAGAGATGGGACTAGCGTAACCTACAATGAGCAGTTCTTC.